Listed below are T cell receptor beta chains from one sample, sequenced in a study of blood T cell repertoires in COVID-19. TCRdb's table, derived via immunoSEQ multiplex PCR, lists solely in-frame clones and lacks some. The table records over 150,000 clones, around 87% of them present only once. The material sequenced was PBMCs or T cells enriched from blood (not recorded which). These receptors came from a woman in her 30s who had recovered from COVID-19. CDR3s include the opening cysteine and the closing phenylalanine or tryptophan. Each record gives: CDR3 protein, CDR3 DNA, V gene, D gene, J gene, clone size. A D gene is named only where the DNA matches it firmly. Clone size is shown for a subset of rows, as once, few, many or a class of expanded clone.

CDR3 protein: CASTYDRGRTGELFF
CDR3 DNA: TGTGCCAGCACCTATGACAGGGGGCGAACCGGGGAGCTGTTTTTT
V gene: TRBV6-5
D gene: TRBD1
J gene: TRBJ2-2
clone size: .

CDR3 protein: CASSLSGGAGDTQYF
CDR3 DNA: TGTGCCAGCAGTTTGAGCGGGGGGGCCGGAGATACGCAGTATTTT
V gene: TRBV7-9
D gene: TRBD2
J gene: TRBJ2-3
clone size: .

CDR3 protein: CASSEALLNTEAFF
CDR3 DNA: TGTGCCAGCAGTGAAGCTCTCCTGAACACTGAAGCTTTCTTT
V gene: TRBV2
D gene: .
J gene: TRBJ1-1
clone size: .

CDR3 protein: CASGRTNTEAFF
CDR3 DNA: TGTGCCAGTGGGAGGACGAACACTGAAGCTTTCTTT
V gene: TRBV7-9
D gene: .
J gene: TRBJ1-1
clone size: .

CDR3 protein: CASSRTGGNQPQHF
CDR3 DNA: TGTGCCAGCAGCCGGACAGGGGGCAATCAGCCCCAGCATTTT
V gene: TRBV4-2
D gene: TRBD1
J gene: TRBJ1-5
clone size: .

CDR3 protein: CASSIDEGAALDTF
CDR3 DNA: TGTGCCAGTAGTATAGATGAGGGGGCCGCTTTGGACACCTTC
V gene: TRBV19
D gene: TRBD1
J gene: TRBJ1-2
clone size: .

CDR3 protein: CASSLVSTGELFF
CDR3 DNA: TGTGCCAGCAGTTTGGTCAGCACCGGGGAGCTGTTTTTT
V gene: TRBV12-3/TRBV12-4
D gene: .
J gene: TRBJ2-2
clone size: .

CDR3 protein: CASSQGREANYGYTF
CDR3 DNA: TGTGCCAGCAGCCAAGGGAGGGAAGCTAACTATGGCTACACCTTC
V gene: TRBV3-1/TRBV3-2
D gene: .
J gene: TRBJ1-2
clone size: .

CDR3 protein: CASSQAGVYGYTF
CDR3 DNA: TGTGCCAGCAGTCAGGCAGGGGTCTATGGCTACACCTTC
V gene: TRBV27
D gene: .
J gene: TRBJ1-2
clone size: few

CDR3 protein: CATSREGQGFGYGYTF
CDR3 DNA: TGTGCCACCAGCAGAGAAGGACAGGGGTTCGGCTATGGCTACACCTTC
V gene: TRBV15
D gene: TRBD1
J gene: TRBJ1-2
clone size: once

CDR3 protein: CASSLRTDTQYF
CDR3 DNA: TGTGCCAGCAGCCTACGCACAGATACGCAGTATTTT
V gene: TRBV5-6
D gene: .
J gene: TRBJ2-3
clone size: once

CDR3 protein: CASSDLAVTDTQYF
CDR3 DNA: TGTGCCAGCAGTGATCTAGCGGTCACAGATACGCAGTATTTT
V gene: TRBV6-1
D gene: TRBD2
J gene: TRBJ2-3
clone size: .

CDR3 protein: CASSPGGPSPEQYF
CDR3 DNA: TGTGCCAGCAGCCCAGGGGGCCCCAGCCCCGAGCAGTACTTC
V gene: TRBV11-3
D gene: TRBD1
J gene: TRBJ2-7
clone size: .

CDR3 protein: CASSDGQGRQPQHF
CDR3 DNA: TGTGCCAGCAGCGACGGACAGGGGAGGCAGCCCCAGCATTTT
V gene: TRBV7-2
D gene: TRBD1
J gene: TRBJ1-5
clone size: once

CDR3 protein: CASSLSAGQGAYGYTF
CDR3 DNA: TGTGCCAGCAGCTTATCCGCGGGACAGGGGGCGTATGGCTACACCTTC
V gene: TRBV7-8
D gene: TRBD1
J gene: TRBJ1-2
clone size: .

CDR3 protein: CASSLGLAGGPYNEQFF
CDR3 DNA: TGTGCCAGCAGCCTCGGACTAGCGGGGGGACCGTACAATGAGCAGTTCTTC
V gene: TRBV5-4
D gene: TRBD2
J gene: TRBJ2-1
clone size: .

CDR3 protein: CASSRDSQETQYF
CDR3 DNA: TGTGCCAGCTCCAGGGACAGCCAAGAGACCCAGTACTTC
V gene: TRBV2
D gene: TRBD1
J gene: TRBJ2-5
clone size: few

CDR3 protein: CASSLDKSSYNSPLHF
CDR3 DNA: TGTGCCAGCAGCTTGGATAAGAGCTCCTATAATTCACCCCTCCACTTT
V gene: TRBV5-4
D gene: .
J gene: TRBJ1-6
clone size: .

CDR3 protein: CASSIAGRGNQYF
CDR3 DNA: TGTGCCAGTAGTATAGCGGGGAGGGGGAACCAGTACTTC
V gene: TRBV19
D gene: .
J gene: TRBJ2-5
clone size: .

CDR3 protein: CASSIAGADTEAFF
CDR3 DNA: TGTGCCAGTAGTATCGCAGGGGCTGACACTGAAGCTTTCTTT
V gene: TRBV19
D gene: .
J gene: TRBJ1-1
clone size: .

CDR3 protein: CATSDQGTELAGYTF
CDR3 DNA: TGTGCCACCAGTGACCAGGGGACAGAATTAGCCGGCTACACCTTC
V gene: TRBV24-1
D gene: TRBD1
J gene: TRBJ1-2
clone size: .

CDR3 protein: CASSPRQTGGSSYEQYF
CDR3 DNA: TGTGCCAGCAGCCCCAGACAGACGGGCGGGAGCTCCTACGAGCAGTACTTC
V gene: TRBV7-2
D gene: TRBD2
J gene: TRBJ2-7
clone size: .